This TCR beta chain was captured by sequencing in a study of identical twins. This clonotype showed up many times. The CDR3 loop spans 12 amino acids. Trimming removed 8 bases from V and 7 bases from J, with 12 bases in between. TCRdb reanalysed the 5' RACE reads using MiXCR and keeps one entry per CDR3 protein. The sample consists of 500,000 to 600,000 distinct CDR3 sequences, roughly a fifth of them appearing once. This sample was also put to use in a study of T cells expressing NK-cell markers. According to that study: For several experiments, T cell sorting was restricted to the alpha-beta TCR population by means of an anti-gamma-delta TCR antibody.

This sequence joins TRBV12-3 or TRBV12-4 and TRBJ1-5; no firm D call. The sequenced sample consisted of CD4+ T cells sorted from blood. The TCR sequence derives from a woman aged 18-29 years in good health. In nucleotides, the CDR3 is TGTGCCAGCTCAATGCGTGAACAGCCCCAGCATTTT. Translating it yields CASSMREQPQHF.